The 19 T cell receptor beta chains below were found in one sample sequenced in a study of T cells after yellow fever vaccination. TCRdb ran MiXCR on the 5' RACE reads and lists one entry per CDR3 protein. This table has some 350,000 distinct CDR3 sequences, around 10% appearing once. The sequenced sample was PBMCs, obtained on the day of the first yellow fever vaccination. The receptors here all came from a man between 18 and 35 years old who received the YFV17D yellow fever vaccine.

This clonotype was seen only a few times. V and J are TRBV7-2 and TRBJ2-2, with 9 bases lining up with TRBD2. J was trimmed by 8 bases and V by 0 bases; bases with no gene match: 4. Germline lookup yields CDR1 SGHTA and CDR2 FQGNSA. CDR3 length equals 15 residues. The CDR3 nucleotides read TGTGCCAGCAGCTTAGCGTCTAGCGGGATAGGGGAGCTGTTTTTT. Its translation is CASSLASSGIGELFF.

In this sample, this clonotype turned up a few times. The chain has TRBV29-1 and TRBJ2-2; the D is unclear. The CDR3 contains 13 residues. V gave up 3 bases and J gave up 2 bases, with 7 bases separating them. CDR1 SQVTM and CDR2 ANQGSEA come from the germline V gene. The CDR3 nucleotides are TGCAGCGTTGAGGTAGCAAACACCGGGGAGCTGTTTTTT. Protein product: CSVEVANTGELFF.

In nucleotides, the CDR3 is TGTGCCAGCAGTTGGGACAGGGAGGGCTACACCTTC. Translated: CASSWDREGYTF. The chain recombines TRBV12-3 or TRBV12-4 with TRBJ1-2, with 9 bases matching TRBD1. CDR3 length equals 12 residues. Losses at the gene ends were 4 bases for V and 8 bases for J; bases not matched to a gene: 2.

This clonotype was seen a handful of times. This chain connects TRBV20-1 to TRBJ2-5; 12 bases align to TRBD1. In germline, CDR1 is DFQATT, CDR2 SNEGSKA (reference sequence). CDR3 length: 15 residues. V shed 5 bases, J shed 4 bases, and the junction held 8 bases outside the gene matches. CDR3 residues: CSAFPGQGARETQYF. The CDR3 DNA follows: TGCAGTGCTTTTCCGGGACAGGGGGCGCGAGAGACCCAGTACTTC.

This chain uses TRBV5-1 with TRBJ2-1; D remains ambiguous. Germline CDR1 SGHRS, CDR2 YFSETQ. This CDR3 is 15 amino acids long. The V end was cut by 2 bases, the J end by 0 bases, with 9 bases between. The chain's CDR3 is CASSLVQDSYNEQFF. CDR3 coding DNA: TGCGCCAGCAGCTTAGTGCAGGACTCCTACAATGAGCAGTTCTTC.

The chain couples TRBV25-1 to TRBJ2-4, with a possible D match to TRBD2 (5 bases). The germline V and J ends were trimmed by 9 bases and 0 bases, with 18 bases remaining between them. The CDR3 has 16 amino acids. Germline CDR1 is MGHDK and CDR2 is SYGVNS. The CDR3 loop is CASSRSDGLAKNIQYF. The CDR3, as DNA: TGTGCCAGTTCGAGAAGTGATGGACTAGCCAAAAACATTCAGTACTTC.

The rearrangement joins TRBV11-2 to TRBJ2-2, with TRBD1 matching over 12 bases. Germline loops: CDR1 SGHAT, CDR2 FQNNGV. Trimming cost V 6 bases and J 5 bases; bases outside gene matches: 4. This CDR3 region has 15 residues. The CDR3 region has the DNA TGTGCCAGCAGGTCGGGACAGGGGGCAACCGGGGAGCTGTTTTTT. Its protein product is CASRSGQGATGELFF. Complete variable domain (other parts from reference TRBV11-2 and TRBJ2-2): EAGVAQSPRYKIIEKRQSVAFWCNPISGHATLYWYQQILGQGPKLLIQFQNNGVVDDSQLPKDRFSAERLKGVDSTLKIQPAKLEDSAVYLCASRSGQGATGELFFGEGSRLTVL.

This clonotype was counted ten times or more. This chain connects TRBV5-1 to TRBJ1-6; D might be TRBD1 (5 bases). The CDR3 totals 15 residues. Germline assignment: CDR1 SGHRS and CDR2 YFSETQ. The germline V and J ends were trimmed by 1 base and 5 bases, with 10 bases remaining between them. The chain's CDR3 is CASSLTGQDNSPLHF. CDR3 DNA sequence: TGCGCCAGCAGCTTGACCGGACAAGATAATTCACCCCTCCACTTT.

This clonotype was found a few times. V and J are TRBV4-3 and TRBJ1-3, with D perhaps matching TRBD1 (5 bases). The V end lost 0 bases, the J end lost 0 bases, and 9 bases lay between the germline ends. CDR1 is LGHNA, CDR2 YSLEER, per germline. The CDR3 runs to 16 residues. The CDR3 DNA follows: TGCGCCAGCAGCCAAGATCAGGGATCCTCTGGAAACACCATATATTTT. Translating gives CASSQDQGSSGNTIYF.

This clonotype occurred a few times. The chain employs TRBV20-1 and TRBJ1-2; maybe TRBD1 (5 bases). CDR3 length equals 15 residues. From germline, CDR1 is DFQATT and CDR2 SNEGSKA (reference sequence). DNA for the CDR3: TGCAGACCTGAGAAAGAGGACACGAAAAACTATGGCTACACCTTC. It yields the protein CRPEKEDTKNYGYTF.

On this clonotype: One end of the junction varies from germline; a read error may be responsible. The chain recombines TRBV5-1 with TRBJ2-2; 9 bases fit TRBD1. The CDR3 length is 15 residues. Per germline, CDR1 SGHRS and CDR2 YFSETQ. The CDR3 here is CDSKKQGARNGELFF. DNA of the CDR3: TGCGACAGCAAGAAACAGGGGGCGCGAAACGGGGAGCTGTTTTTT.

This clonotype was found many times. The V call is TRBV7-2, the J call TRBJ2-7; D unresolved. Germline CDR1 and CDR2: SGHTA and FQGNSA. V dropped 5 bases and J dropped 4 bases, with 9 bases sitting between them. The CDR3 has 12 residues. CDR3 in DNA: TGTGCCAGCAGCGCAGGACCGTACGAGCAGTACGTC. Its translation: CASSAGPYEQYV.

This clonotype was observed at least ten times. V gene TRBV12-3 or TRBV12-4 combines with J gene TRBJ1-6, with D maybe TRBD1 (5 bases). The CDR3 sequence is 15 residues long. The V end lost 5 bases, the J end lost 7 bases, and 15 bases lay between the germline ends. The CDR3 region is CASSPRGGQNSPLHF. CDR3 DNA: TGTGCCAGCAGTCCGCGGGGGGGTCAGAATTCACCCCTCCACTTT.

CDR3 protein: CSASRPPRQPQHF. The CDR3 DNA is TGCAGTGCTAGTCGGCCTCCCCGGCAGCCCCAGCATTTT. V gene TRBV20-1 combines with J gene TRBJ1-5; D remains ambiguous. Germline CDR1 DFQATT, CDR2 SNEGSKA (reference sequence). CDR3 length equals 13 residues. V lost 3 bases, J lost 7 bases, and 13 bases lay in between.

This clonotype was recorded a few times. Written as DNA, the CDR3 is TGTGCCAGCAGCCGATCCGGACAAGCCGGGTCTCGCTACACCTTC. This translates into CASSRSGQAGSRYTF. The rearrangement links TRBV7-2 to TRBJ1-2; D is possibly TRBD1 (5 bases). V lost 5 bases and J lost 9, with 22 bases in between. The CDR3 runs 15 residues. Germline loops: CDR1 SGHTA, CDR2 FQGNSA.

This clonotype was recorded at least ten times. The V and J genes are TRBV7-2 and TRBJ2-3; 8 nucleotides line up with TRBD2. Germline V gene sequence: CDR1 SGHTA, CDR2 FQGNSA. V shed 1 base, J shed 0 bases, and the junction held 3 bases outside the gene matches. The CDR3 is 16 amino acids. CDR3 sequence (DNA): TGTGCCAGCAGCTTAGTCGGGGGGGGTAGCACAGATACGCAGTATTTT. Amino acid sequence: CASSLVGGGSTDTQYF.

This clonotype was counted many times. This sequence joins TRBV2 and TRBJ1-5; D gene unclear. CDR1 and CDR2 (germline): SNHLY, FYNNEI. This CDR3 contains 14 residues. V gave up 7 bases and J gave up 12 bases, with 22 bases separating them. CDR3: CASMSGITAGFQHF. CDR3 in DNA: TGTGCCAGCATGAGTGGAATAACTGCTGGCTTCCAGCATTTT. Variable domain in full (rest from reference TRBV2 and TRBJ1-5): EPEVTQTPSHQVTQMGQEVILRCVPISNHLYFYWYRQILGQKVEFLVSFYNNEISEKSEIFDDQFSVERPDGSNFTLKIRSTKLEDSAMYFCASMSGITAGFQHFGDGTRLSIL.

CDR3 amino acids: CASSQVRGLEPQHF. The CDR3 bases are TGCGCCAGCAGCCAAGTTCGGGGATTGGAGCCCCAGCATTTT. The V and J genes are TRBV4-1 and TRBJ1-5; D not certain. Germline loops: CDR1 MGHRA, CDR2 YSYEKL. The V end lost 1 base, the J end lost 8 bases, and 12 bases lay between the germline ends. The CDR3 totals 14 residues.

This sequence joins TRBV6-1 and TRBJ2-7; TRBD1 is a possible D gene (5 bases). Germline CDR1 reads MNHNS; CDR2 reads SASEGT. Trimming removed 4 bases from V and 7 bases from J, with 17 bases in between. This CDR3 contains 14 residues. The CDR3 DNA reads TGTGCCAGCAGTGCGAGTGGGGCTGTCGGTGAGCAGTACGTC. It codes for CASSASGAVGEQYV.